This TCR beta chain was obtained from a study of cytomegalovirus exposure and HLA in healthy donors. General study points: Most observed TCR sequences were rare, whereas some public TCRs were detected in many donors. A later analysis showed HLA-associated TCR beta chains outstripping equally common others in clonal expansion.

Concerning this clone: Its antigen is currently unknown.

Vbeta (60) and Jbeta (13) primers were used in the PCR. Clones were read by immunoSEQ multiplex PCR, and TCRdb kept only the in-frame ones, dropping some. The sample includes roughly 150,000 clones, roughly 80% of them seen just once. This CDR3 has 15 amino acids. Per germline, CDR1 SGHRS and CDR2 YFSETQ. With 1 base clipped from V and 4 bases from J, the junction kept 5 bases outside the gene matches. This TCR was sampled from a man between 25 and 39 years old in good health and CMV-seropositive. The sequencing input was PBMCs. This rearrangement joins TRBV5-1 to TRBJ2-5, with 9 nucleotides matching TRBD2. CDR3 coding DNA: TGCGCCAGCAGCTTGTGGGCGGGGGGGCCAGAGACCCAGTACTTC. Translation: CASSLWAGGPETQYF.